The text below deals with one T cell receptor beta chain. This entry is derived from a study of T cell changes during pregnancy in multiple sclerosis. Generated by immunoSEQ multiplex PCR, the TCRdb table keeps only in-frame clones and is missing some. Here the sample spans roughly 100,000 clones, around 93% being singletons. This CDR3 is 16 amino acids long. V shed 4 bases and J 4 bases; nucleotides not matched to a gene: 6. Germline V lookup: CDR1 SGDLS, CDR2 YYNGEE. Specimen: peripheral blood, collected after pregnancy. This receptor was identified in a female donor with multiple sclerosis, enrolled in a pregnancy study. The rearrangement uses TRBV9 and TRBJ2-2; 11 bases line up with TRBD2. The CDR3 DNA sequence: TGTGCCAGCAGCCCCTCCGGGACTAGCGGCACCGGGGAGCTGTTTTTT. Protein sequence: CASSPSGTSGTGELFF.